These 25 T cell receptor beta chains were all obtained from the same sample, sequenced in a study of blood T cell repertoires in COVID-19. Profiled with immunoSEQ multiplex PCR; TCRdb holds only in-frame clones, not every one. The table records roughly 350,000 clones, 87% of them present only once. Material: peripheral blood. These receptors all stem from a woman aged 25 to 39 with COVID-19, enrolled during active disease.

This chain links TRBV7-9 with TRBJ1-5; TRBD1 might be the D (5 bases). The CDR3 has 14 residues. CDR1 and CDR2 (germline): SEHNR, FQNEAQ (reference sequence). V was cut by 8 bases and J by 3 bases, with 14 bases left in between. CDR3 bases: TGTGCCAGCGCGCCGGGGGGTATCAATCAGCCCCAGCATTTT. It is translated as CASAPGGINQPQHF.

The chain uses TRBV6-6 and TRBJ1-4; TRBD1 aligns across 10 bases. Germline lookup yields CDR1 MNHNY and CDR2 SVGAGI (reference sequence). The CDR3 spans 14 residues. Trimming at V came to 5 bases and at J to 8 bases, leaving 5 bases not matched to a gene. CDR3 region: CASSRDRGREKLFF. CDR3 coding DNA: TGTGCCAGCAGTAGGGACAGGGGTAGGGAAAAACTGTTTTTT.

The genes are TRBV19 and TRBJ2-5; maybe TRBD2 (5 bases). This CDR3 is built from 17 residues. Trimming cost V 6 bases and J 1 base, with 21 bases left between them. CDR1 and CDR2 from the germline V gene are LNHDA and SQIVND (reference sequence). The CDR3 coding sequence is TGTGCCAGTAGCCCCCGAGGAGGTGTGTGGTCCCAAGAGACCCAGTACTTC. Residues: CASSPRGGVWSQETQYF.

The J gene is TRBJ1-1, the V gene TRBV7-6, with a tentative D call TRBD1 (6 bases). V lost 1 base and J 1 base, leaving 13 bases between the germline ends. Germline CDR1 and CDR2: SGHVS and FNYEAQ. This CDR3 has 16 amino acids. CDR3 nucleotides: TGTGCCAGCAGCTTAGACGTCAAACAGGGGAACACTGAAGCTTTCTTT. It specifies CASSLDVKQGNTEAFF.

The chain has TRBV30 and TRBJ2-5; TRBD2 agrees at 7 bases. Germline V CDR1 and CDR2: GTSNPN, SVGIG (reference sequence). This CDR3 spans 15 amino acids. V was clipped by 3 bases and J by 2 bases; unmatched bases: 9. CDR3 region: CAWRPLGGRQETQYF. Here the CDR3 DNA reads TGTGCCTGGAGGCCCCTGGGCGGGAGACAAGAGACCCAGTACTTC.

This chain joins TRBV19 and TRBJ2-7; 9 positions agree with TRBD1. The CDR3 spans 14 residues. The ends lost 6 bases at V and 5 bases at J; junction bases unmatched: 8. Germline CDR1 is LNHDA and CDR2 is SQIVND (reference sequence). The CDR3 reads CASRPGQGNHEQYF. In nucleotides, the CDR3 is TGTGCCAGTAGGCCGGGACAGGGAAACCACGAGCAGTACTTC. Full variable domain (missing parts from reference TRBV19 and TRBJ2-7): DGGITQSPKYLFRKEGQNVTLSCEQNLNHDAMYWYRQDPGQGLRLIYYSQIVNDFQKGDIAEGYSVSREKKESFPLTVTSAQKNPTAFYLCASRPGQGNHEQYFGPGTRLTVT.

The chain has TRBV19 and TRBJ2-5; D is possibly TRBD1 (6 bases). Per the germline V gene, CDR1 is LNHDA and CDR2 is SQIVND (reference sequence). Trimming stripped 1 base from V and 2 bases from J, with 11 bases between. The CDR3 is 15 amino acids. The CDR3 coding sequence is TGTGCCAGTAGTATAGGAACAGGGTGGCAAGAGACCCAGTACTTC. It is translated as CASSIGTGWQETQYF.

This chain joins TRBV11-2 and TRBJ1-1; 12 bases are shared with TRBD1. This CDR3 contains 15 residues. Germline V lookup: CDR1 SGHAT, CDR2 FQNNGV. The junction had 11 bases not matched to a gene; V was cut back by 5 bases and J by 10 bases. CDR3 sequence (DNA): TGTGCCAGCAGCACGTACCGGGACAGGGGGCTTGGAGCTTTCTTT. Translated: CASSTYRDRGLGAFF.

The chain couples TRBV9 to TRBJ2-2; 9 positions match TRBD1. V dropped 2 bases and J dropped 8; count of bases not matched to a gene: 7. The CDR3 is made up of 15 amino acids. CDR1 SGDLS and CDR2 YYNGEE come from the germline V gene. The CDR3 spells CASSVGTGFSGELFF. The CDR3 region has the DNA TGTGCCAGCAGCGTGGGGACAGGGTTCTCTGGGGAGCTGTTTTTT.

This sequence joins TRBV7-2 and TRBJ1-1; the D is unclear. The V gene lost 1 base and the J gene lost 8 bases, with 8 bases spanning the gap. Looked up from germline, CDR1 is SGHTA and CDR2 is FQGNSA. This CDR3 spans 12 amino acids. CDR3 sequence: CASSLGAREAFF. The CDR3 DNA follows: TGTGCCAGCAGCTTAGGGGCCAGGGAAGCTTTCTTT. The entire variable domain, with the rest obtained from reference TRBV7-2 and TRBJ1-1, is as follows: GAGVSQSPSNKVTEKGKDVELRCDPISGHTALYWYRQSLGQGLEFLIYFQGNSAPDKSGLPSDRFSAERTGGSVSTLTIQRTQQEDSAVYLCASSLGAREAFFGQGTRLTVV.

The chain employs TRBV7-3 and TRBJ2-1; TRBD2 might be the D (5 bases). V dropped 5 bases and J dropped 4 bases, with 15 bases sitting between them. CDR1 and CDR2 (germline): SGHTA, FQGTGA. This CDR3 has 15 residues. The CDR3 loop is CASSRGGRSYNEQFF. The CDR3 DNA follows: TGTGCCAGCAGCCGTGGTGGGAGATCTTACAATGAGCAGTTCTTC.

This sequence joins TRBV5-6 and TRBJ1-5; no reliable D call. Germline CDR1 is SGHDT and CDR2 is YYEEEE. V dropped 2 bases and J dropped 4 bases, with 4 bases sitting between them. The length of the CDR3 is 12 residues. The CDR3 nucleotides are TGTGCCAGCAGCTTCAGGAATCAGCCCCAGCATTTT. Translated: CASSFRNQPQHF. Full variable domain (missing parts from reference TRBV5-6 and TRBJ1-5): DAGVTQSPTHLIKTRGQQVTLRCSPKSGHDTVSWYQQALGQGPQFIFQYYEEEERQRGNFPDRFSGHQFPNYSSELNVNALLLGDSALYLCASSFRNQPQHFGDGTRLSIL.

The chain uses TRBV5-5 and TRBJ1-1, with a weak D call TRBD1 (6 bases). V lost 4 bases and J lost 4, with 23 bases in between. Germline assignment: CDR1 SGHKS and CDR2 YYEKEE (reference sequence). The CDR3 is made up of 17 amino acids. CDR3 region: CASSRGLAGNPGTEAFF. CDR3 in DNA: TGTGCCAGCAGCAGGGGGTTGGCCGGGAACCCAGGCACTGAAGCTTTCTTT.

This rearrangement joins TRBV6-2 or TRBV6-3 to TRBJ1-1, with 7 bases identical to TRBD1. This CDR3 is built from 16 residues. Per germline, CDR1 MNHEY and CDR2 SVGEGT. After removal of 5 bases from V and 0 bases from J, the junction contained 9 bases not matched to a gene. The chain's CDR3 is CASSPTGKGMNTEAFF. CDR3 nucleotide sequence: TGTGCCAGCAGTCCGACAGGGAAGGGAATGAACACTGAAGCTTTCTTT.

This chain uses TRBV5-4 with TRBJ2-1, with 7 positions matching TRBD2. The CDR3 has 15 residues. CDR1 is SGHNT and CDR2 is YYREEE in the germline V gene (reference sequence). With V trimmed by 4 bases and J by 0 bases, 4 bases remained unmatched. The CDR3 coding sequence is TGTGCCAGCAGCCGCACTAGCGACTCCTACAATGAGCAGTTCTTC. Protein product: CASSRTSDSYNEQFF.

The chain couples TRBV5-6 to TRBJ2-7; a weak D match, TRBD1 (5 bases). The CDR3 is 15 amino acids. V was clipped by 0 bases and J by 2 bases, with 12 bases between them. CDR1 and CDR2 from the germline V gene are SGHDT and YYEEEE. The CDR3 protein is CASSLGPGLTYEQYF. As DNA, the CDR3 is TGTGCCAGCAGCTTGGGCCCAGGGTTAACCTACGAGCAGTACTTC. The full variable domain, in which reference TRBV5-6 and TRBJ2-7 provide the parts outside the CDR3, is DAGVTQSPTHLIKTRGQQVTLRCSPKSGHDTVSWYQQALGQGPQFIFQYYEEEERQRGNFPDRFSGHQFPNYSSELNVNALLLGDSALYLCASSLGPGLTYEQYFGPGTRLTVT.

The chain has TRBV4-2 and TRBJ2-7, with 7 bases fitting TRBD1. This CDR3 is built from 14 residues. The germline V gene has CDR1 LGHNA and CDR2 YNFKEQ. V shed 4 bases, J shed 4 bases, and the junction held 7 bases outside the gene matches. This CDR3 is CASSPKTGAYEQYF. CDR3 nucleotide sequence: TGTGCCAGCAGCCCTAAAACAGGGGCATACGAGCAGTACTTC.

This chain uses TRBV27 with TRBJ2-5, with 9 bases identical to TRBD1. This CDR3 has 14 residues. With 6 bases clipped from V and 5 bases from J, the junction kept 7 bases outside the gene matches. The germline V gene has CDR1 MNHEY and CDR2 SMNVEV (reference sequence). CDR3 DNA: TGTGCCAGCAGCCGACAGGGGGTGCGGGAGACCCAGTACTTC. Its translation: CASSRQGVRETQYF.

The J gene is TRBJ1-2, the V gene TRBV27, with 7 bases lining up with TRBD1. CDR1 is MNHEY and CDR2 is SMNVEV in the germline V gene (reference sequence). The CDR3 has 16 residues. Losses at the gene ends were 3 bases for V and 5 bases for J; bases not matched to a gene: 12. CDR3 region: CASSFSPRTGRYGYTF. CDR3 in DNA: TGTGCCAGCAGTTTCTCACCTCGGACAGGACGTTATGGCTACACCTTC.

This chain joins TRBV4-1 and TRBJ1-5, with D uncertain. V lost 4 bases, J lost 9 bases, and 19 bases lay in between. The CDR3 length is 15 residues. Germline loops: CDR1 MGHRA, CDR2 YSYEKL. CDR3: CASSPRESTTLPQHF. CDR3 nucleotide sequence: TGCGCCAGCAGCCCGCGCGAGTCGACAACTCTGCCCCAGCATTTT.

The count of this clone is one. V and J are TRBV10-1 and TRBJ2-3, with 11 positions matching TRBD2. Trimming at V came to 4 bases and at J to 5 bases, leaving 2 bases not matched to a gene. The germline gives CDR1 WNHNN, CDR2 SYGVQD (reference sequence). The CDR3 has 14 residues. As DNA, the CDR3 is TGCGCCAGCAGTGCACTAGCGGGAGTAGATACGCAGTATTTT. This gives the protein CASSALAGVDTQYF.

The chain employs TRBV3-1 (or the pseudogene TRBV3-2) and TRBJ1-2; D remains unclear. This CDR3 spans 12 amino acids. V was cut by 4 bases and J by 6 bases, with 9 bases left in between. Per the germline V gene, CDR1 is LGHDT and CDR2 is YNNKEL (reference sequence). As DNA, the CDR3 is TGTGCCAGCAGCCGCAGGTTGGATGGCTACACCTTC. Its translation is CASSRRLDGYTF.

V and J are TRBV28 and TRBJ1-2; the D gene is possibly TRBD1 (5 bases). Trimming removed 7 bases from V and 7 bases from J, with 16 bases in between. The CDR3 runs 13 residues. Germline CDR1 and CDR2: MDHEN and SYDVKM. Here the CDR3 reads CASTTGQGGGYTF. In DNA, the CDR3 is TGTGCCAGCACCACAGGTCAGGGAGGTGGCTACACCTTC.

CDR3 bases: TGTGCCAGCAGCTTGTCGGGACTAGCGGGAGGGCCGGGGTACAATGAGCAGTTCTTC. It yields the protein CASSLSGLAGGPGYNEQFF. The chain joins TRBV5-5 to TRBJ2-1, with TRBD2 matching over 16 bases. The germline V gene encodes CDR1 SGHKS and CDR2 YYEKEE (reference sequence). J lost 4 bases, V lost 1 base, and 8 bases had no gene match. The length of the CDR3 is 19 residues. Together with reference TRBV5-5 and TRBJ2-1, the CDR3 gives the full variable domain: DAGVTQSPTHLIKTRGQQVTLRCSPISGHKSVSWYQQVLGQGPQFIFQYYEKEERGRGNFPDRFSARQFPNYSSELNVNALLLGDSALYLCASSLSGLAGGPGYNEQFFGPGTRLTVL.

The chain joins TRBV19 to TRBJ1-2, with D unresolved. Trimming stripped 3 bases from V and 8 bases from J, with 10 bases between. This CDR3 is 12 amino acids long. Per germline, CDR1 LNHDA and CDR2 SQIVND (reference sequence). CDR3 coding DNA: TGTGCCAGTAGTATTATCGGGGAAGGCTACACCTTC. The encoded protein is CASSIIGEGYTF.